The clone carrying this T cell receptor beta chain has ten or more counts. This specimen comes from a study of spatial heterogeneity in lung cancer. For the study at large: Each time, sequencing found more beta-chain sequences than alpha-chain sequences.

Germline V gene lookup returns CDR1 SEHNR and CDR2 FQNEAQ (reference sequence). Trimming cost V 5 bases and J 5 bases; bases outside gene matches: 13. This CDR3 region has 16 residues. Time point defined: sample taken at primary tumor resection. The sequenced material consisted of unsorted whole RNA from tumor, nontumor lung or frozen PBMC. Using its own MiXCR run on the 5' RACE reads, TCRdb lists one record per CDR3 protein. Of more than 80,000 distinct CDR3 sequences listed, roughly 12% are singletons. This sequence joins TRBV7-9 and TRBJ2-5; 8 bases match TRBD1. This TCR was sampled from a male donor with early-stage non-small cell lung cancer. Sample: PBMCs, taken at surgery. The CDR3 DNA is TGTGCCAGCAGCGCCTCCCTGGACAGGGACCGGGAGACCCAGTACTTC. Translation gives CASSASLDRDRETQYF.